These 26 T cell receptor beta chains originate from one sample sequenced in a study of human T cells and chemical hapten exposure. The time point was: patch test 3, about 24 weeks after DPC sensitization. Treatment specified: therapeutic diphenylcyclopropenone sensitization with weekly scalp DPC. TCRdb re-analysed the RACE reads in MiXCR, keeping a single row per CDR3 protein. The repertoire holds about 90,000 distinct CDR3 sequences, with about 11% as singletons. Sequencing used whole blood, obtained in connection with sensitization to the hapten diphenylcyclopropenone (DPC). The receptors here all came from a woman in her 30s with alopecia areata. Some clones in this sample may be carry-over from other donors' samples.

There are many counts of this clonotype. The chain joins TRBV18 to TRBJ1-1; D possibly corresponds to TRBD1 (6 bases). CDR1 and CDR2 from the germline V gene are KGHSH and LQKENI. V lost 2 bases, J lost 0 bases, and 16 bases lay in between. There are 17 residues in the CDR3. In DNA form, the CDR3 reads TGTGCCAGCTCACCATTACCGGGAGGGGGGATGAACACTGAAGCTTTCTTT. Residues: CASSPLPGGGMNTEAFF. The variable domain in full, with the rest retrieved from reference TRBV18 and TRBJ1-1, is NAGVMQNPRHLVRRRGQEARLRCSPMKGHSHVYWYRQLPEEGLKFMVYLQKENIIDESGMPKERFSAEFPKEGPSILRIQQVVRGDSAAYFCASSPLPGGGMNTEAFFGQGTRLTVV.

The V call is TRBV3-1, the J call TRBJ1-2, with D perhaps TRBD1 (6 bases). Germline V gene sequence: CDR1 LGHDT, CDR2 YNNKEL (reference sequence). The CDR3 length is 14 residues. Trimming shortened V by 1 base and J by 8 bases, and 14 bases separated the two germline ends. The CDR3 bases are TGTGCCAGCAGCCAAGTGGGGGGCATAGTCGGCTACACCTTC. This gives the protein CASSQVGGIVGYTF.

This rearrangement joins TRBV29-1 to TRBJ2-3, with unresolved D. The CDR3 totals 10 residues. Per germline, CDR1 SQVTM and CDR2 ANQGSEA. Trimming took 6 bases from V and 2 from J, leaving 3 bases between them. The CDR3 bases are TGCAGCGTGTTCACAGATACGCAGTATTTT. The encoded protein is CSVFTDTQYF.

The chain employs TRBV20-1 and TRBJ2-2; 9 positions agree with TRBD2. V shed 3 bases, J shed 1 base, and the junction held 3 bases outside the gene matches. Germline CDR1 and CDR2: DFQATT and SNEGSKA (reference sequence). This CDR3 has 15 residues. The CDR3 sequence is CSASGLAMNTGELFF. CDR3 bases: TGCAGTGCTAGTGGACTAGCGATGAACACCGGGGAGCTGTTTTTT.

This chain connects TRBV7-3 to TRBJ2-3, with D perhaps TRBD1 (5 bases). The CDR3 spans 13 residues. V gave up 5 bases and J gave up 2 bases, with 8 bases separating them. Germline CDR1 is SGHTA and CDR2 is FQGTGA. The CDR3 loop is CASSPGSTDTQYF. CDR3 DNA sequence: TGTGCCAGCAGCCCAGGGTCCACAGATACGCAGTATTTT.

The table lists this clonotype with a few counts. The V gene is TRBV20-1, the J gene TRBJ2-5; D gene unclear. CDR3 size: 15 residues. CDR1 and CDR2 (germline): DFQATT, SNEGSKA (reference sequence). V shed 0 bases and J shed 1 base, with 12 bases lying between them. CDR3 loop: CSARDSGQAQETQYF. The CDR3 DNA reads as TGCAGTGCTAGAGATTCTGGGCAGGCCCAAGAGACCCAGTACTTC.

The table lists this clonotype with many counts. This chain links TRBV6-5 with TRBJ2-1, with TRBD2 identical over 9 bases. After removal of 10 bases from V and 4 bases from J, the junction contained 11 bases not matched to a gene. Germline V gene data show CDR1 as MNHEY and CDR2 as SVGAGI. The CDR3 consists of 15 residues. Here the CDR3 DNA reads TGTGCCACCCGATCCCCTAGCGGGGATTACAATGAGCAGTTCTTC. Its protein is CATRSPSGDYNEQFF.

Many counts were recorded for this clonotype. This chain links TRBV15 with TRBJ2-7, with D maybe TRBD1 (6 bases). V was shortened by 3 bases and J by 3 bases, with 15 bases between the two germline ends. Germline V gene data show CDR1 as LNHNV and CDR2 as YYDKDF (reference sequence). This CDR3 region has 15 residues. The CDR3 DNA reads TGTGCCACCAGCAGGACAACAGGGCCCGGCTACGAGCAGTACTTC. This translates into CATSRTTGPGYEQYF. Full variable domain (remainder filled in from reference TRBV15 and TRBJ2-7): DAMVIQNPRYQVTQFGKPVTLSCSQTLNHNVMYWYQQKSSQAPKLLFHYYDKDFNNEADTPDNFQSRRPNTSFCFLDIRSPGLGDTAMYLCATSRTTGPGYEQYFGPGTRLTVT.

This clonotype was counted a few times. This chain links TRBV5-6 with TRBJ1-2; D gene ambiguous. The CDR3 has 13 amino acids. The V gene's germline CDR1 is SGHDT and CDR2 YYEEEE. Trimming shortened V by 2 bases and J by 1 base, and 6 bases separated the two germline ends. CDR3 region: CASSLQSNYGYTF. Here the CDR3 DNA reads TGTGCCAGCAGCTTACAGAGTAACTATGGCTACACCTTC.

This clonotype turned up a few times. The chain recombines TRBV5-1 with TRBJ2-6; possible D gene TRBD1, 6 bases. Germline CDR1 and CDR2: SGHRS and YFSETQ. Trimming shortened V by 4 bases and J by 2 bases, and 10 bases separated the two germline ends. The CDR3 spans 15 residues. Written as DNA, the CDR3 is TGCGCCAGCAGCCCCCAGGGGCCTGGGGCCAACGTCCTGACTTTC. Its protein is CASSPQGPGANVLTF. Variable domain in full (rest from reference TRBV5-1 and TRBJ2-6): KAGVTQTPRYLIKTRGQQVTLSCSPISGHRSVSWYQQTPGQGLQFLFEYFSETQRNKGNFPGRFSGRQFSNSRSEMNVSTLELGDSALYLCASSPQGPGANVLTFGAGSRLTVL.

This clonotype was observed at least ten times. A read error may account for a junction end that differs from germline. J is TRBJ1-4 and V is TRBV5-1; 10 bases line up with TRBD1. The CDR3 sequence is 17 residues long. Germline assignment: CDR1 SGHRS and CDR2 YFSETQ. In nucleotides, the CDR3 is TGCGCCAGCGGCTTGCAAGCCTCCGGGACAGGGGCCGAAAAACTGTTTTTT. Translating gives CASGLQASGTGAEKLFF.

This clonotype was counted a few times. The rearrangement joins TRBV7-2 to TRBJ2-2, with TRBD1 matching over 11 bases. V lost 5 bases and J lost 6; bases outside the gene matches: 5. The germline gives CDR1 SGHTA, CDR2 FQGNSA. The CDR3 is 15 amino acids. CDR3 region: CASSERDRGAGELFF. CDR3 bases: TGTGCCAGCAGCGAGAGGGACAGGGGGGCCGGGGAGCTGTTTTTT.

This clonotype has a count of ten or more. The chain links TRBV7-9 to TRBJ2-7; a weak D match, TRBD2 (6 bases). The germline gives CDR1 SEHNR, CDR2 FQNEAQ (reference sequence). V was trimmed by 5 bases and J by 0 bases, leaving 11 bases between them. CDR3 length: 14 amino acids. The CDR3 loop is CASSGTSSSYEQYF. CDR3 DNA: TGTGCCAGCAGCGGGACTTCGAGCTCCTACGAGCAGTACTTC.

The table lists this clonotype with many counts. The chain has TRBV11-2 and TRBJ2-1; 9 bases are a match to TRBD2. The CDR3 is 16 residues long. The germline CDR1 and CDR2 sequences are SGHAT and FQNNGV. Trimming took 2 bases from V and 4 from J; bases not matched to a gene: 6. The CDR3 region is CASSLSSGVLYNEQFF. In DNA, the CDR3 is TGTGCCAGCAGCTTATCTAGCGGGGTACTATACAATGAGCAGTTCTTC.

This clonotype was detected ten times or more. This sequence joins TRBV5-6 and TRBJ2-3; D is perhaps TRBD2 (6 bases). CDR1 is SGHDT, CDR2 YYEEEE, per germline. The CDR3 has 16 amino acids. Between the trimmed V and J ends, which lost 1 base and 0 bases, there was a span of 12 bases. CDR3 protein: CASSLLAGTSTDTQYF. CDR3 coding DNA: TGTGCCAGCAGCTTGTTGGCGGGGACTAGCACAGATACGCAGTATTTT.

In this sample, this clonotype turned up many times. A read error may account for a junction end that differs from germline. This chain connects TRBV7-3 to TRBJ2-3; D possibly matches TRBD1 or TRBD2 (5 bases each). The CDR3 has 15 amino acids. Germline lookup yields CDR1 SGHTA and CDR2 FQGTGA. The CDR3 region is CASSVTGDRTDTQYF. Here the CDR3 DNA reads TGTGCCAGCAGCGTAACCGGGGACCGCACAGATACGCAGTATTTT. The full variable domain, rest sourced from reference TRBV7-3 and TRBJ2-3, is GAGVSQTPSNKVTEKGKYVELRCDPISGHTALYWYRQSLGQGPEFLIYFQGTGAADDSGLPNDRFFAVRPEGSVSTLKIQRTERGDSAVYLCASSVTGDRTDTQYFGPGTRLTVL.

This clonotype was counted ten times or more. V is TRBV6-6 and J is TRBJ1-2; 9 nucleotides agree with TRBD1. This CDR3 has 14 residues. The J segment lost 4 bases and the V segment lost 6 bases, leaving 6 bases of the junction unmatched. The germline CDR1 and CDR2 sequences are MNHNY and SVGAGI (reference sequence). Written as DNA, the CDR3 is TGTGCCAGCAGCCCTGGACAGGGGACCTATGGCTACACCTTC. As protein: CASSPGQGTYGYTF.

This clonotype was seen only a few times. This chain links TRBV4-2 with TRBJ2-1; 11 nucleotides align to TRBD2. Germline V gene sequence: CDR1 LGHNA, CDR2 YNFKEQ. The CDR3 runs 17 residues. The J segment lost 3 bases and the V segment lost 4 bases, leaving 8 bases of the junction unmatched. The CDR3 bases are TGTGCCAGCAGCCGAGATCTAGCGGGAGGTATCTACAATGAGCAGTTCTTC. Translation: CASSRDLAGGIYNEQFF.

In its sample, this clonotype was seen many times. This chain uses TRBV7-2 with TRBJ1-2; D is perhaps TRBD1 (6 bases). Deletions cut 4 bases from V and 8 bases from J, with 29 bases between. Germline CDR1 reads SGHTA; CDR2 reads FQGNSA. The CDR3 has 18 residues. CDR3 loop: CASSSRSRGNRAAGGYTF. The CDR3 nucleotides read TGTGCCAGCAGCTCCCGGTCTAGGGGGAACAGGGCCGCGGGAGGCTACACCTTC.

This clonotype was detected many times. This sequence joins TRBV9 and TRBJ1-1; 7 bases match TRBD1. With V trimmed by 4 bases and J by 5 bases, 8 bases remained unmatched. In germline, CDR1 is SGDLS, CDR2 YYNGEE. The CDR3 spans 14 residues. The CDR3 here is CASSLGGASTEAFF. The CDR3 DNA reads TGTGCCAGCAGCTTAGGGGGCGCGAGTACTGAAGCTTTCTTT.

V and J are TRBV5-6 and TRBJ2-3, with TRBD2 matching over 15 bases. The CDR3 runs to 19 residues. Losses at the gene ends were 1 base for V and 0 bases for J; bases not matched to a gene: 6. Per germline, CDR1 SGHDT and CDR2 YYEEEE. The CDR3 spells CASSLYGTSGGPSTDTQYF. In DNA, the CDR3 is TGTGCCAGCAGCTTGTATGGGACTAGCGGGGGGCCTAGCACAGATACGCAGTATTTT.

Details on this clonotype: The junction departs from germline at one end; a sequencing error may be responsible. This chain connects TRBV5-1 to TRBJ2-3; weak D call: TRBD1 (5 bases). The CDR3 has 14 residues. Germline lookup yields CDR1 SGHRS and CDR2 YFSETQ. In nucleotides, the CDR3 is TGCGCCAGCAGCTTAGGACAAAACACAGATACGCGGTATTTT. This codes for CASSLGQNTDTRYF.

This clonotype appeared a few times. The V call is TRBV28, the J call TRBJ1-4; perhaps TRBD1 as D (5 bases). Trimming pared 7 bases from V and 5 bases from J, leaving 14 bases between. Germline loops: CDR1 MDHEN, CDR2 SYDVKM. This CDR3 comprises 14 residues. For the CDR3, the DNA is TGTGCCAGCACATCGGGGGGATCGAATGAAAAACTGTTTTTT. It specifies CASTSGGSNEKLFF.

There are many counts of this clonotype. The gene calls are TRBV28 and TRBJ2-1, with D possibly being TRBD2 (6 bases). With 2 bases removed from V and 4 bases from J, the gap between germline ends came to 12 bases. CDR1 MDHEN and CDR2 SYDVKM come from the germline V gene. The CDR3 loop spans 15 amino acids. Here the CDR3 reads CASSLTAGRYNEQFF. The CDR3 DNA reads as TGTGCCAGCAGTTTAACCGCGGGGAGATACAATGAGCAGTTCTTC.

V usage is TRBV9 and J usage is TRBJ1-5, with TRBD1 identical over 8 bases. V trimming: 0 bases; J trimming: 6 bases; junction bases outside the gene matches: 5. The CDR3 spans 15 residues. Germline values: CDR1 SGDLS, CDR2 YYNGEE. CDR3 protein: CASSVGAGGSQPQHF. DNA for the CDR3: TGTGCCAGCAGCGTAGGAGCAGGGGGCAGTCAGCCCCAGCATTTT.

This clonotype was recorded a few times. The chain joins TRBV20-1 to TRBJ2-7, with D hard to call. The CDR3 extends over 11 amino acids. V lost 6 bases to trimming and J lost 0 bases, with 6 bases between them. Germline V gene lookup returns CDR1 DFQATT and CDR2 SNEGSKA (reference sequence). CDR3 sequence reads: CSAQSSYEQYF. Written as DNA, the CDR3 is TGCAGTGCGCAAAGCTCCTACGAGCAGTACTTC.